These 25 T cell receptor beta chains were all obtained from the same sample, sequenced in a study of cytomegalovirus exposure and HLA in healthy donors. With 60 Vbeta and 13 Jbeta primers, the PCR was carried out. Method: immunoSEQ multiplex PCR; TCRdb's copy keeps in-frame clones and lacks some. Of about 82,000 clones in the sample, 60% to 80% are singletons; the top ten hold about 3%. The sample was PBMCs. All receptors come from a man aged 50 or older in good health and CMV-seronegative.

This chain links TRBV5-1 with TRBJ2-3, with 9 bases identical to TRBD2. V shed 6 bases, J shed 4 bases, and the junction held 12 bases outside the gene matches. Germline CDR1 and CDR2: SGHRS and YFSETQ. The CDR3 contains 16 residues. The CDR3 region is CASTPDLSGGADTQYF. CDR3 coding DNA: TGCGCCAGCACTCCCGACCTTAGCGGGGGAGCAGATACGCAGTATTTT. Full variable domain (rest looked up from reference TRBV5-1 and TRBJ2-3): KAGVTQTPRYLIKTRGQQVTLSCSPISGHRSVSWYQQTPGQGLQFLFEYFSETQRNKGNFPGRFSGRQFSNSRSEMNVSTLELGDSALYLCASTPDLSGGADTQYFGPGTRLTVL.

As regards this clone: One junction end does not reproduce the germline sequence, and a read error may be involved. The same CDR3 is also encoded by other DNA sequences in this sample. CDR3 DNA: TGCAGCGTATCGGACAGGGTAGGGTTGGGAGACACTGAGGCTTTCTTT. Its protein product is CSVSDRVGLGDTEAFF. This chain connects TRBV29-1 to TRBJ1-1; 8 bases are a match to TRBD1. The CDR3 spans 16 residues. Germline assignment: CDR1 SQVTM and CDR2 ANQGSEA.

CDR3 sequence (DNA): TGTGCCAGCAGCCCCCTTGGGCGAGAGAGCACTGAAGCTTTCTTT. Residues: CASSPLGRESTEAFF. V usage is TRBV7-2 and J usage is TRBJ1-1; D not resolved. CDR1 is SGHTA, CDR2 FQGNSA, per germline. This CDR3 has 15 amino acids. Deletions cut 5 bases from V and 4 bases from J, with 17 bases between.

This chain joins TRBV5-6 and TRBJ2-6; D unresolved. Germline V lookup: CDR1 SGHDT, CDR2 YYEEEE. Between the trimmed V and J ends, which lost 4 bases and 3 bases, there was a span of 14 bases. The CDR3 is 16 residues long. CDR3: CASSLGQAFGANVLTF. The CDR3 DNA follows: TGTGCCAGCAGCCTTGGTCAGGCTTTTGGGGCCAACGTCCTGACTTTC.

J is TRBJ2-3 and V is TRBV6-1, with D unresolved. The CDR3 loop spans 15 amino acids. Germline V gene lookup returns CDR1 MNHNS and CDR2 SASEGT. Trimming took 3 bases from V and 5 from J, leaving 15 bases between them. The CDR3 sequence is CASSDRYRREDTQYF. CDR3 DNA sequence: TGTGCCAGCAGTGATAGGTACAGACGTGAAGATACGCAGTATTTT.

The V call is TRBV6-1, the J call TRBJ2-1; maybe TRBD1 (5 bases). This CDR3 has 16 amino acids. V shed 0 bases and J shed 0 bases, with 9 bases lying between them. Per germline, CDR1 MNHNS and CDR2 SASEGT. The CDR3 here is CASSEAREFSYNEQFF. The CDR3 DNA is TGTGCCAGCAGTGAAGCCAGGGAATTCTCCTACAATGAGCAGTTCTTC.

V gene TRBV5-1 combines with J gene TRBJ2-4, with 12 bases lining up with TRBD2. The CDR3 length is 16 residues. CDR1 is SGHRS and CDR2 is YFSETQ in the germline V gene. V shed 3 bases and J 1 base; nucleotides not matched to a gene: 2. CDR3 DNA sequence: TGCGCCAGCAGCTCCACTAGCGGGGGGGCCAAAAACATTCAGTACTTC. It yields the protein CASSSTSGGAKNIQYF.

This clone was picked up a small number of times. The chain couples TRBV5-4 to TRBJ1-6; no clear D gene. The CDR3 has 15 residues. V lost 1 base, J lost 8 bases, and 13 bases lay in between. Looked up from germline, CDR1 is SGHNT and CDR2 is YYREEE (reference sequence). In DNA, the CDR3 is TGTGCCAGCAGCTTGCGGGAGTCCGCATATTCACCCCTCCACTTT. This sequence encodes CASSLRESAYSPLHF.

The chain employs TRBV19 and TRBJ1-2; a possible D gene is TRBD1 (6 bases). Germline CDR1 reads LNHDA; CDR2 reads SQIVND (reference sequence). Between the trimmed V and J ends, which lost 3 bases and 6 bases, there was a span of 23 bases. The CDR3 has 17 amino acids. The CDR3 DNA reads TGTGCCAGTAGTATGGGGCGCGATGACAGGAAAACCAATGGCTACACCTTC. Translation gives CASSMGRDDRKTNGYTF.

The CDR3 protein is CASQRRTGMGNEQFF. DNA of the CDR3: TGTGCTAGTCAGCGTCGGACAGGGATGGGCAATGAGCAGTTCTTC. The rearrangement joins TRBV12-5 to TRBJ2-1, with 8 nucleotides matching TRBD1. The CDR3 is 15 residues long. V lost 8 bases, J lost 6 bases, and 12 bases stayed unmatched. Germline loops: CDR1 LGHNT, CDR2 FRNRAP.

This chain links TRBV19 with TRBJ1-3, with a weak D call TRBD1 (6 bases). V lost 8 bases and J lost 0, with 14 bases in between. Germline-derived CDR1 and CDR2 are LNHDA and SQIVND (reference sequence). This CDR3 has 15 residues. CDR3 nucleotides: TGTGCCAGTGAGACTGGGGGCCTCTCTGGAAACACCATATATTTT. Translated, it gives CASETGGLSGNTIYF.

The rearrangement links TRBV9 to TRBJ2-3; 10 nucleotides match TRBD2. The CDR3 extends over 16 amino acids. J lost 7 bases, V lost 0 bases, and 8 bases had no gene match. Germline values: CDR1 SGDLS, CDR2 YYNGEE. The CDR3 coding sequence is TGTGCCAGCAGCGTAGAGCGGGGGGGCCGCTTAAATACGCAGTATTTT. It specifies CASSVERGGRLNTQYF.

The chain has TRBV5-6 and TRBJ1-2; 9 bases are a match to TRBD1. V shed 3 bases and J 2 bases; nucleotides not matched to a gene: 11. The CDR3 runs 17 residues. CDR1 SGHDT and CDR2 YYEEEE come from the germline V gene. The CDR3 coding sequence is TGTGCCAGCAGCTGCTTTTTTCGCGGGACAGGGAACTATGGCTACACCTTC. Its translation: CASSCFFRGTGNYGYTF.

This clone came up a few times. The chain combines TRBV7-9 with TRBJ2-7, with D perhaps matching TRBD1 (6 bases). This CDR3 region has 14 residues. Germline lookup yields CDR1 SEHNR and CDR2 FQNEAQ (reference sequence). Trimming removed 1 base from V and 7 bases from J, with 14 bases in between. The CDR3 reads CASSLGTAGVEQYF. CDR3 coding DNA: TGTGCCAGCAGCTTAGGGACAGCTGGCGTAGAGCAGTACTTC.

Comment on this clone: At one of its ends the junction is not consistent with the germline gene, which may arise from a read error. This chain connects TRBV2 to TRBJ1-2; D not resolved. Germline values: CDR1 SNHLY, CDR2 FYNNEI. This CDR3 has 15 residues. The CDR3 loop is CVSSVRRSPNYGYTF. CDR3 DNA: TGTGTCAGCAGTGTGAGGAGGTCCCCCAACTATGGCTACACCTTC. Full variable domain (rest looked up from reference TRBV2 and TRBJ1-2): EPEVTQTPSHQVTQMGQEVILRCVPISNHLYFYWYRQILGQKVEFLVSFYNNEISEKSEIFDDQFSVERPDGSNFTLKIRSTKLEDSAMYFCVSSVRRSPNYGYTFGSGTRLTVV.

The rearrangement links TRBV28 to TRBJ1-3; D remains ambiguous. V gave up 6 bases and J gave up 1 base, with 13 bases separating them. CDR1 is MDHEN and CDR2 is SYDVKM in the germline V gene. The CDR3 runs 15 residues. CDR3 coding DNA: TGTGCCAGCAGCCTACCCCCAGGATCTGGAAACACCATATATTTT. Translating gives CASSLPPGSGNTIYF. Using reference TRBV28 and TRBJ1-3 for the parts outside the CDR3, the full variable domain is DVKVTQSSRYLVKRTGEKVFLECVQDMDHENMFWYRQDPGLGLRLIYFSYDVKMKEKGDIPEGYSVSREKKERFSLILESASTNQTSMYLCASSLPPGSGNTIYFGEGSWLTVV.

This chain joins TRBV6-5 and TRBJ2-2, with D possibly TRBD1 on 6 matching bases. Germline V CDR1 and CDR2: MNHEY, SVGAGI. The CDR3 spans 14 residues. Trimming stripped 6 bases from V and 3 bases from J, with 11 bases between. CDR3 bases: TGTGCCAGCAGATCTGACAGGCACACCGGGGAGCTGTTTTTT. Its protein product is CASRSDRHTGELFF.

This clone came up a few times. This chain joins TRBV7-6 and TRBJ2-1; 10 nucleotides match TRBD2. This CDR3 has 16 residues. The germline CDR1 and CDR2 sequences are SGHVS and FNYEAQ. The V gene end was trimmed by 5 bases and the J gene end by 9 bases; junction bases not matched to a gene: 13. The CDR3 sequence: CASSPPQKAGGSEQFF. In nucleotides, the CDR3 is TGTGCCAGCAGCCCCCCCCAAAAAGCGGGGGGGAGTGAGCAGTTCTTC.

This clone occurred a few times. The chain carries TRBV9 and TRBJ2-5; 8 bases agree with TRBD1. The J call may be in error: the DNA end matches TRBJ2-7 better. This CDR3 region has 13 residues. CDR1 SGDLS and CDR2 YYNGEE come from the germline V gene. The CDR3 is CASSAQQGVEQYF. The CDR3, as DNA: TGTGCCAGCAGCGCCCAACAGGGGGTCGAGCAGTACTTC.

Only one count was recorded for this clone. V is TRBV18 and J is TRBJ1-2; 7 bases are a match to TRBD1. Germline-derived CDR1 and CDR2 are KGHSH and LQKENI. The CDR3 totals 18 residues. The V and J ends lost 4 bases and 6 bases, in that order; junction bases with no gene match: 20. CDR3 protein: CASSLFSGQSQIMNGYTF. The CDR3 DNA sequence: TGTGCCAGCTCACTCTTTTCGGGACAGTCGCAAATAATGAATGGCTACACCTTC.

This clone has just a few counts. The chain links TRBV14 to TRBJ2-1; the match to TRBD2 covers 7 bases. V lost 5 bases and J lost 11; bases outside the gene matches: 3. Germline-derived CDR1 and CDR2 are SGHDN and FVKESK. This CDR3 region has 11 residues. This chain's CDR3 is CASSSGTKQFF. CDR3 in DNA: TGTGCCAGCAGCTCCGGGACTAAGCAGTTCTTC. The whole variable domain, remainder taken from reference TRBV14 and TRBJ2-1, is EAGVTQFPSHSVIEKGQTVTLRCDPISGHDNLYWYRRVMGKEIKFLLHFVKESKQDESGMPNNRFLAERTGGTYSTLKVQPAELEDSGVYFCASSSGTKQFFGPGTRLTVL.

The gene calls are TRBV5-5 and TRBJ2-7; tentative D call: TRBD1 (5 bases). CDR3 size: 12 residues. Germline CDR1 SGHKS, CDR2 YYEKEE (reference sequence). Trimming stripped 7 bases from V and 1 base from J, with 9 bases between. CDR3 sequence (DNA): TGTGCCAGCGGGCAGGGATCCTACGAGCAGTACTTC. It yields the protein CASGQGSYEQYF.

The gene calls are TRBV7-9 and TRBJ2-7; the match to TRBD1 covers 10 bases. The CDR3 covers 15 residues. CDR1 is SEHNR and CDR2 is FQNEAQ in the germline V gene (reference sequence). The junction had 4 bases not matched to a gene; V was cut back by 3 bases and J by 2 bases. The CDR3: CASSFTGTGAYEQYF. The CDR3 DNA follows: TGTGCCAGCAGCTTCACCGGGACAGGGGCCTACGAGCAGTACTTC.

V and J are TRBV11-2 and TRBJ1-3; no clear D gene. Germline V CDR1 and CDR2: SGHAT, FQNNGV. The length of the CDR3 is 15 residues. The V and J ends lost 1 base and 0 bases respectively, with 7 bases between them. The CDR3 region has the DNA TGTGCCAGCAGCTTAGCACGGAGCTCTGGAAACACCATATATTTT. It yields the protein CASSLARSSGNTIYF. Full variable domain (outside the CDR3, taken from reference TRBV11-2 and TRBJ1-3): EAGVAQSPRYKIIEKRQSVAFWCNPISGHATLYWYQQILGQGPKLLIQFQNNGVVDDSQLPKDRFSAERLKGVDSTLKIQPAKLEDSAVYLCASSLARSSGNTIYFGEGSWLTVV.

This chain joins TRBV7-2 and TRBJ1-4, with no clear D. The CDR3 extends over 17 amino acids. CDR1 and CDR2 (germline): SGHTA, FQGNSA. V lost 0 bases and J 5 bases, leaving 16 bases between the germline ends. The CDR3: CASSLAAGMFLNEKLFF. The CDR3 DNA sequence: TGTGCCAGCAGCTTAGCAGCGGGAATGTTCCTAAATGAAAAACTGTTTTTT.